These T cell receptor beta chains were read from a single sample in a study of blood T cells in healthy people across ages. One entry per CDR3 protein, called by TCRdb with MiXCR from the 5' RACE reads. In the table there are 780,000 or so distinct CDR3 sequences, more than 50% of which are singletons. What was sequenced was blood. These receptors originate from a man aged 35-49 years in good health. CDR3s include the opening cysteine and the closing phenylalanine or tryptophan. The D gene is left open where the match is weak. Not all rows give a size; the values are once, few, many and, for expanded clones, a class.

cdr3_nt: TGTGCCAGCAGCCAAGGGTCGGGAAGGCCTCAGGAGCAGTTCTTC; cdr3_aa: CASSQGSGRPQEQFF; d_call: -; j_call: TRBJ2-1; clone_size: -; v_call: TRBV3-1
cdr3_nt: TGTGCCAGCAGCATAGGGACAGGGGGTATTTACATTCAGTACTTC; cdr3_aa: CASSIGTGGIYIQYF; d_call: TRBD1; j_call: TRBJ2-4; clone_size: many; v_call: TRBV11-2
cdr3_nt: TGTGCCAGCAGCCGCGGTTCGGGACACTATGGCTACACCTTC; cdr3_aa: CASSRGSGHYGYTF; d_call: -; j_call: TRBJ1-2; clone_size: -; v_call: TRBV14
cdr3_nt: TGTGCCACCACCTCGGGCGGGAGCACAGATACGCAGTATTTT; cdr3_aa: CATTSGGSTDTQYF; d_call: -; j_call: TRBJ2-3; clone_size: -; v_call: TRBV24-1
cdr3_nt: TGCAGTGCTAGCGAGGAACGGGCAGATACGCAGTATTTT; cdr3_aa: CSASEERADTQYF; d_call: -; j_call: TRBJ2-3; clone_size: few; v_call: TRBV20-1
cdr3_nt: TGTGCCAGCAGCTTAGCCGGGACAGGGGATGTCCGTGAGCAGTACTTC; cdr3_aa: CASSLAGTGDVREQYF; d_call: TRBD1; j_call: TRBJ2-7; clone_size: -; v_call: TRBV7-2
cdr3_nt: TGTGCCAGCAGGGGAAACAGAGTGGCCCAGTACTTC; cdr3_aa: CASRGNRVAQYF; d_call: -; j_call: TRBJ2-5; clone_size: -; v_call: TRBV12-3/TRBV12-4
cdr3_nt: TGCAGCGTTGATGAAAGGGTAAATGAGCAGTTCTTC; cdr3_aa: CSVDERVNEQFF; d_call: -; j_call: TRBJ2-1; clone_size: -; v_call: TRBV29-1
cdr3_nt: TGTGCCAGCAGCCGAGCCTTAGAGACCCAGTACTTC; cdr3_aa: CASSRALETQYF; d_call: -; j_call: TRBJ2-5; clone_size: few; v_call: TRBV3-1
cdr3_nt: TGTGCCAGCATGGTGGAGTCGGGGACCCAGTACTTC; cdr3_aa: CASMVESGTQYF; d_call: -; j_call: TRBJ2-5; clone_size: -; v_call: TRBV25-1
cdr3_nt: TGTGCCAGCAGTTCTAGCGGGGTTTCCTACAATGAGCAGTTCTTC; cdr3_aa: CASSSSGVSYNEQFF; d_call: TRBD2; j_call: TRBJ2-1; clone_size: -; v_call: TRBV27
cdr3_nt: TGTGCCAGCAGTGCCGGGAGTACTAACTATGGCTACACCTTC; cdr3_aa: CASSAGSTNYGYTF; d_call: -; j_call: TRBJ1-2; clone_size: -; v_call: TRBV27
cdr3_nt: TGTGCCAGCAGCGCAGGGGGGGGCCGCGACTGGAATTCACCCCTCCACTTT; cdr3_aa: CASSAGGGRDWNSPLHF; d_call: TRBD1; j_call: TRBJ1-6; clone_size: few; v_call: TRBV7-2
cdr3_nt: TGTGCCAGCAGTGGGGGAAGGGGGTGGCCTAATGAGCAGTTCTTC; cdr3_aa: CASSGGRGWPNEQFF; d_call: -; j_call: TRBJ2-1; clone_size: -; v_call: TRBV28
cdr3_nt: TGTGCCAGCAGCCAGGTCGCCGACGTCCTGACTTTC; cdr3_aa: CASSQVADVLTF; d_call: -; j_call: TRBJ2-6; clone_size: few; v_call: TRBV3-1
cdr3_nt: TGTGCCAGCAGCCCCAGAACTCTCGTCACAGATACGCAGTATTTT; cdr3_aa: CASSPRTLVTDTQYF; d_call: -; j_call: TRBJ2-3; clone_size: -; v_call: TRBV5-6
cdr3_nt: TGTGCCAGCGGGGGCCGGCGGGGGCCGAGGAATGAGCAGTTCTTC; cdr3_aa: CASGGRRGPRNEQFF; d_call: -; j_call: TRBJ2-1; clone_size: -; v_call: TRBV6-6
cdr3_nt: TGCAGCGTTGTATTGGTATCCGGACAACCCTACAATGAGCAGTACTTC; cdr3_aa: CSVVLVSGQPYNEQYF; d_call: -; j_call: TRBJ2-7; clone_size: -; v_call: TRBV29-1
cdr3_nt: TGTGCCAGCAGCCGGACTAGCGGTATTGATGAGCAGTTCTTC; cdr3_aa: CASSRTSGIDEQFF; d_call: TRBD2; j_call: TRBJ2-1; clone_size: -; v_call: TRBV14
cdr3_nt: TGTGCCAGCAGTGCCCCGACTAGCGGGAGTTCCAGCTCCTACAATGAGCAGTACTTC; cdr3_aa: CASSAPTSGSSSSYNEQYF; d_call: TRBD2; j_call: TRBJ2-7; clone_size: -; v_call: TRBV2
cdr3_nt: TGTGCCAGCGGGCTAGCGGAAAACACCGAGGAGCTGTTTTTT; cdr3_aa: CASGLAENTEELFF; d_call: TRBD2; j_call: TRBJ2-2; clone_size: -; v_call: TRBV6-6
cdr3_nt: TGTGCCAGCAGTTTGGGATCGGGGGACTGGAGCGAGCAGTACTTC; cdr3_aa: CASSLGSGDWSEQYF; d_call: -; j_call: TRBJ2-7; clone_size: -; v_call: TRBV27
cdr3_nt: TGTGCCAGCAGCTTATACGGACAACCGGGACAGGGGTCTGGCTACACCTTC; cdr3_aa: CASSLYGQPGQGSGYTF; d_call: TRBD1; j_call: TRBJ1-2; clone_size: -; v_call: TRBV7-2
cdr3_nt: TGTGCCAGCAGCCTCCTCCGCCAGGGAATACGCTACAATGAGCAGTACTTC; cdr3_aa: CASSLLRQGIRYNEQYF; d_call: -; j_call: TRBJ2-4; clone_size: once; v_call: TRBV28
cdr3_nt: TGCAGTGCTACTTCGGGACTAGCGGGAGAGGGTGGGGACATTCAGTACTTC; cdr3_aa: CSATSGLAGEGGDIQYF; d_call: TRBD2; j_call: TRBJ2-4; clone_size: many; v_call: TRBV20-1
cdr3_nt: TGTGCCAGCAGTTACTCTAGCGAGAGCTACGAGCAGTACTTC; cdr3_aa: CASSYSSESYEQYF; d_call: -; j_call: TRBJ2-7; clone_size: few; v_call: TRBV6-2/TRBV6-3
cdr3_nt: TGTGCCAGCAGTGAAGGGACAGGGGGGACCCAGTACTTC; cdr3_aa: CASSEGTGGTQYF; d_call: TRBD1; j_call: TRBJ2-5; clone_size: -; v_call: TRBV2
cdr3_nt: TGTGCCAGCAGCTTAGGGACTTACAGCTACAATGAGCAGTTCTTC; cdr3_aa: CASSLGTYSYNEQFF; d_call: -; j_call: TRBJ2-1; clone_size: -; v_call: TRBV13
cdr3_nt: TGCAGTGCTAGTAGACAGGGGTCACCCCTCCACTTT; cdr3_aa: CSASRQGSPLHF; d_call: TRBD1; j_call: TRBJ1-6; clone_size: -; v_call: TRBV20-1
cdr3_nt: TGTGCCAGCAGCTTAGTAGCTGGGACCATCAATCAGCCCCAGCATTTT; cdr3_aa: CASSLVAGTINQPQHF; d_call: -; j_call: TRBJ1-5; clone_size: -; v_call: TRBV7-9
cdr3_nt: TGTGCCAGCAGTATATCCGGGACAGGGGGCAATCAGCCCCAGCATTTT; cdr3_aa: CASSISGTGGNQPQHF; d_call: TRBD1; j_call: TRBJ1-5; clone_size: few; v_call: TRBV6-5
cdr3_nt: TGTGCCAGCAGTTTAGGAGTGCCGGTGGGTGGAGCTTTCTTT; cdr3_aa: CASSLGVPVGGAFF; d_call: -; j_call: TRBJ1-1; clone_size: -; v_call: TRBV27
cdr3_nt: TGTGCCAGCAGCTATACCGGACAGTCGGAGCAGTTCTTC; cdr3_aa: CASSYTGQSEQFF; d_call: -; j_call: TRBJ2-1; clone_size: -; v_call: TRBV6-5
cdr3_nt: TGTGCCAGCAGCTCCCCAGCGGACCGATCCTACAATGAGCAGTTCTTC; cdr3_aa: CASSSPADRSYNEQFF; d_call: -; j_call: TRBJ2-1; clone_size: -; v_call: TRBV7-9
cdr3_nt: TGCAGCCTAGGACAGGGCGGTGGTGAAGCTTTCTTT; cdr3_aa: CSLGQGGGEAFF; d_call: TRBD1; j_call: TRBJ1-1; clone_size: -; v_call: TRBV29-1
cdr3_nt: TGTGCCAGCAGCTACCGGGACAGCTATTCACCCCTCCACTTT; cdr3_aa: CASSYRDSYSPLHF; d_call: TRBD1; j_call: TRBJ1-6; clone_size: -; v_call: TRBV3-1
cdr3_nt: TGCAGTGTCGCTCGGGGACTAGCGGGGAAAAGTAACTACGAGCAGTACTTC; cdr3_aa: CSVARGLAGKSNYEQYF; d_call: TRBD2; j_call: TRBJ2-7; clone_size: few; v_call: TRBV20-1
cdr3_nt: TGTGCCAGCAGCTTAGGTGGCAATCGGGAGACCCAGTACTTC; cdr3_aa: CASSLGGNRETQYF; d_call: -; j_call: TRBJ2-5; clone_size: once; v_call: TRBV11-3
cdr3_nt: TGTGCCAGCAGCCCCCCCACAGGGGGTTTCACTGAAGCTTTCTTT; cdr3_aa: CASSPPTGGFTEAFF; d_call: TRBD1; j_call: TRBJ1-1; clone_size: -; v_call: TRBV7-9
cdr3_nt: TGTGCCAGCAGACCCACAGGGGGAGGGCAAGAGGCCCAGTACTTC; cdr3_aa: CASRPTGGGQEAQYF; d_call: -; j_call: TRBJ2-7; clone_size: -; v_call: TRBV6-1
cdr3_nt: TGTGCCAGCAGCCCGACAGGGGGTGACTATGGCTACACCTTC; cdr3_aa: CASSPTGGDYGYTF; d_call: TRBD1; j_call: TRBJ1-2; clone_size: few; v_call: TRBV7-2
cdr3_nt: TGTGCCAGCGGGGAGAGGGGTATCGAGCAGTACTTC; cdr3_aa: CASGERGIEQYF; d_call: -; j_call: TRBJ2-7; clone_size: -; v_call: TRBV27
cdr3_nt: TGTGCCAGCAGCCACTTTGCAGATACGCAGTATTTT; cdr3_aa: CASSHFADTQYF; d_call: -; j_call: TRBJ2-3; clone_size: -; v_call: TRBV3-1
cdr3_nt: TGCAGCGTTGAAAGCCACAATGAGCAGTTCTTC; cdr3_aa: CSVESHNEQFF; d_call: -; j_call: TRBJ2-1; clone_size: once; v_call: TRBV29-1
cdr3_nt: TGTGCCAGCAGTCTAAAAAAAGGAATGGGGACAGGGGCTAACTATGGCTACACCTTC; cdr3_aa: CASSLKKGMGTGANYGYTF; d_call: TRBD1; j_call: TRBJ1-2; clone_size: -; v_call: TRBV28
cdr3_nt: TGCGCCAGCAGTGAGAACGGACTAGCGGCTTTATACGAGCAGTACTTC; cdr3_aa: CASSENGLAALYEQYF; d_call: TRBD2; j_call: TRBJ2-7; clone_size: -; v_call: TRBV10-2
cdr3_nt: TGTGCCAGCAGCCAAGGTACGGGCGGGGCCCTCTCCTACAATGAGCAGTACTTC; cdr3_aa: CASSQGTGGALSYNEQYF; d_call: -; j_call: TRBJ2-7; clone_size: -; v_call: TRBV4-2
cdr3_nt: TGTGCCAGCAGCGTAAACCAAAACTCTGGGGCCAACGTCCTGACTTTC; cdr3_aa: CASSVNQNSGANVLTF; d_call: -; j_call: TRBJ2-6; clone_size: -; v_call: TRBV9
cdr3_nt: TGTGCCAGCAGCATTGACAGGCTAGGGGAGACCCAGTACTTC; cdr3_aa: CASSIDRLGETQYF; d_call: -; j_call: TRBJ2-5; clone_size: few; v_call: TRBV7-3
cdr3_nt: TGCAGTGCTAACTATTGGGGCTCCTACAATGAGCAGTTCTTC; cdr3_aa: CSANYWGSYNEQFF; d_call: -; j_call: TRBJ2-1; clone_size: -; v_call: TRBV20-1
cdr3_nt: TGTGCCAGCAGCTGGGGGGACAGAACTGAAGCTTTCTTT; cdr3_aa: CASSWGDRTEAFF; d_call: TRBD1; j_call: TRBJ1-1; clone_size: -; v_call: TRBV7-8
cdr3_nt: TGTGCCAGCGGCCGAGAAAGCGGGGGACGTGAGCAGTTCTTC; cdr3_aa: CASGRESGGREQFF; d_call: TRBD2; j_call: TRBJ2-1; clone_size: -; v_call: TRBV4-2
cdr3_nt: TGCAGTGCACTGGCGGGGACTAGCGGGAGTTACGAGCAGTACTTC; cdr3_aa: CSALAGTSGSYEQYF; d_call: TRBD2; j_call: TRBJ2-7; clone_size: -; v_call: TRBV20-1
cdr3_nt: TGCAGTGCTAGAGCTCCAGGACTAGCGGGGCCGTCCAATGAGCAGTTCTTC; cdr3_aa: CSARAPGLAGPSNEQFF; d_call: TRBD2; j_call: TRBJ2-1; clone_size: once; v_call: TRBV20-1
cdr3_nt: TGTGCCAGCAGCTTAGGGACAGAGAAACTAGAAGCTTTCTTT; cdr3_aa: CASSLGTEKLEAFF; d_call: -; j_call: TRBJ1-1; clone_size: -; v_call: TRBV7-9
cdr3_nt: TGTGCCAGCAGCCGAGGCGGAGGGGCGGTCGGCTACGAGCAGTACTTC; cdr3_aa: CASSRGGGAVGYEQYF; d_call: -; j_call: TRBJ2-7; clone_size: -; v_call: TRBV11-3
cdr3_nt: TGTGCCAGCAGTTCCCCGGGAAGCAACAACTATGGCTACACCTTC; cdr3_aa: CASSSPGSNNYGYTF; d_call: -; j_call: TRBJ1-2; clone_size: -; v_call: TRBV28
cdr3_nt: TGTGCCAGCAGTTACAGGGGGCTGGGGGAGCAGTACTTC; cdr3_aa: CASSYRGLGEQYF; d_call: TRBD1; j_call: TRBJ2-7; clone_size: -; v_call: TRBV28
cdr3_nt: TGTGCCAGCAGAGTCAGGGGCTGGGATGAAAAACTGTTTTTT; cdr3_aa: CASRVRGWDEKLFF; d_call: -; j_call: TRBJ1-4; clone_size: -; v_call: TRBV27
cdr3_nt: TGCAGCTCTTGGGAGGGACTCCAGGTCAATGAGCAGTTCTTC; cdr3_aa: CSSWEGLQVNEQFF; d_call: TRBD2; j_call: TRBJ2-1; clone_size: -; v_call: TRBV29-1